The sequence of this T cell receptor (beta chain) was determined in a study of blood T cell repertoires in COVID-19. Study details: The United States, Italy and Spain were the sources of the acute and convalescent COVID-19 samples. T cells, B-cell-depleted T cells, or PBMCs supplied cDNA or gDNA.

Residents of 24 US areas, aged roughly 18 to 89 years, made up the participants. V gave up 0 bases and J gave up 11 bases, with 10 bases separating them. Germline V gene sequence: CDR1 GTSNPN, CDR2 SVGIG (reference sequence). This CDR3 is 11 amino acids long. Per the original data handling: The assay estimated nucleated cells by amplifying reference gene primers. The method was immunoSEQ multiplex PCR; TCRdb's version includes in-frame clones alone and lacks a portion of them. D and trimming were read from the DNA, whereas the V and J calls and clone size are those reported in that table. This table holds approximately 440,000 clones, roughly 87% found once.

The sequenced material came from PBMCs or T cells enriched from blood (not recorded which). The sequence was collected from a woman between 18 and 29 years old who had recovered from COVID-19. This chain uses TRBV30 with TRBJ1-1; D uncertain. CDR3 amino acids: CAWSVKGGAFF. CDR3 sequence (DNA): TGTGCCTGGAGTGTAAAAGGCGGGGCTTTCTTT.